The clone carrying this T cell receptor (beta chain) was counted once. Seattle patient enrollment occurred during active infection, with longitudinal follow-up thereafter. This specimen belongs to a study of blood T cell repertoires in COVID-19. Study-wide context: Specimens from acute and convalescent COVID-19 originated in the United States, Italy and Spain. The analysed material was cDNA or gDNA that came from T cells, B-cell-depleted T cells, or PBMCs.

Original analysis: Estimation of nucleated cell counts was performed using reference gene primer amplification. Here immunoSEQ multiplex PCR was the method, and the copy in TCRdb shows in-frame clones only, minus some. The V and J calls and the clone size are those of that table, but D and trimming were determined from the DNA. Found here are under 400,000 clones, roughly 88% of them singletons; the top ten hold approximately 1.6%. Sequenced sample: peripheral blood. The receptor was derived from a woman aged 25 to 39 with COVID-19, enrolled during active disease.

The CDR3 loop is CASSGRLSSYNEQFF. Written as DNA, the CDR3 is TGTGCCAGCAGTGGGAGGTTGAGCTCCTACAATGAGCAGTTCTTC. V is TRBV25-1 and J is TRBJ2-1; TRBD2 is a possible D gene (5 bases). The CDR3 extends over 15 amino acids. Germline V gene sequence: CDR1 MGHDK, CDR2 SYGVNS. V shed 4 bases and J shed 0 bases, with 10 bases lying between them.